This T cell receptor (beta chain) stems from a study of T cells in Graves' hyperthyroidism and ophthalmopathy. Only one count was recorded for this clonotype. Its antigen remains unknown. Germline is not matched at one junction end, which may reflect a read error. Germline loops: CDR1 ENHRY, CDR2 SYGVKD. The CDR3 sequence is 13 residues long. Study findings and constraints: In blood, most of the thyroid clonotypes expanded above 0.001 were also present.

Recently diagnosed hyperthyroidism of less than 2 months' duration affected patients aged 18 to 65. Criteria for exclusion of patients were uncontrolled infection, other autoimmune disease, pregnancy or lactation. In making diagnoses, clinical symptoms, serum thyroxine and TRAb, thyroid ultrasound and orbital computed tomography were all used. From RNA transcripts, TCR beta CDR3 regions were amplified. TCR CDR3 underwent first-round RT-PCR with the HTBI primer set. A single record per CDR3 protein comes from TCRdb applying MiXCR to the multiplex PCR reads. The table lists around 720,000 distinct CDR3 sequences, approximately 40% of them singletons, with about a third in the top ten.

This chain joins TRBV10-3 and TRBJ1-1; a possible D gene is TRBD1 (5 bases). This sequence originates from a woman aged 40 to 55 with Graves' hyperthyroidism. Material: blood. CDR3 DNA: TGTGCCAGCAGTTACGACAGAAAGCTTGAAGCTTTCTTT. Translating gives CASSYDRKLEAFF.